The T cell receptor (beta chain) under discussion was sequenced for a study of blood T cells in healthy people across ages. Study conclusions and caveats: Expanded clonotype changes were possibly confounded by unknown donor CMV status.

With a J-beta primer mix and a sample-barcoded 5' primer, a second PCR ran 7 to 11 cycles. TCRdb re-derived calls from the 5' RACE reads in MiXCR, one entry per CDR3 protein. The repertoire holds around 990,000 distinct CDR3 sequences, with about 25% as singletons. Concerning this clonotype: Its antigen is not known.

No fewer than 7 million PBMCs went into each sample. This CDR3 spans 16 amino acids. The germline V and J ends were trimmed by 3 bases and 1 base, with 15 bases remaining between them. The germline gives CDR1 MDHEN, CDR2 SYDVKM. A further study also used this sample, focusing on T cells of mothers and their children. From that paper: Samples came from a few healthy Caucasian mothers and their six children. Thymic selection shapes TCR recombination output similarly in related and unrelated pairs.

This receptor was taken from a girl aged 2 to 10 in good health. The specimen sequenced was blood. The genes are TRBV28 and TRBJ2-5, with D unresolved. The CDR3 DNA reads TGTGCCAGCAGTTTTATGACGGATTTCCCCCAAGAGACCCAGTACTTC. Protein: CASSFMTDFPQETQYF.